These 3 T cell receptor beta chains were all obtained from the same sample, sequenced in a study of blood T cell repertoires in COVID-19. Measured with immunoSEQ multiplex PCR; TCRdb has only the in-frame clones, and not every one. Altogether 160,000 or so clones are present, 85% to 95% being singletons, with the ten largest covering 2%. The sample consisted of peripheral blood. The source of these receptors is an older woman with COVID-19, enrolled during active disease.

CDR3 region: CASTTGGTVSTGELFF. CDR3 coding DNA: TGCGCCAGCACCACGGGAGGGACGGTGAGCACCGGGGAGCTGTTTTTT. The chain combines TRBV5-1 with TRBJ2-2; 8 bases are a match to TRBD2. The V gene's germline CDR1 is SGHRS and CDR2 YFSETQ. There are 16 residues in the CDR3. After removal of 6 bases from V and 4 bases from J, the junction contained 11 bases not matched to a gene. The variable domain in full, completed from reference TRBV5-1 and TRBJ2-2, reads KAGVTQTPRYLIKTRGQQVTLSCSPISGHRSVSWYQQTPGQGLQFLFEYFSETQRNKGNFPGRFSGRQFSNSRSEMNVSTLELGDSALYLCASTTGGTVSTGELFFGEGSRLTVL.

In its sample, this clone was seen a few times. The rearrangement joins TRBV12-3 or TRBV12-4 to TRBJ1-2; no clear D. The V end was cut by 3 bases, the J end by 6 bases, with 8 bases between. The CDR3 has 12 amino acids. The CDR3 DNA is TGTGCCAGCAGTTTTTTCCCGGATGGCTACACCTTC. As protein: CASSFFPDGYTF.

The CDR3 loop reads CASETGQGGYGYTF. The CDR3 DNA is TGTGCCAGTGAGACTGGACAGGGGGGATATGGCTACACCTTC. V is TRBV19 and J is TRBJ1-2; TRBD1 agrees at 10 bases. Losses at the gene ends were 8 bases for V and 5 bases for J; bases not matched to a gene: 8. This CDR3 is 14 amino acids long. Germline CDR1 and CDR2: LNHDA and SQIVND (reference sequence).